One and the same sample provided the 4 T cell receptor beta chains below, sequenced in a study of Graves' ophthalmopathy and Graves' hyperthyroidism. RNA transcripts served as template for amplifying TCR beta CDR3 sequences. HTBI primers were employed in first-round RT-PCR, then a second-round multiplex PCR followed. TCRdb re-called the multiplex PCR reads with MiXCR, one entry per CDR3 protein. The table has about 1.1 million distinct CDR3 sequences, 36% seen once. The source material was peripheral blood or thyroid tissue (not recorded which). The receptor set was obtained from an adult man with Graves' hyperthyroidism.

The chain joins TRBV20-1 to TRBJ2-7; 8 nucleotides agree with TRBD2. Germline lookup yields CDR1 DFQATT and CDR2 SNEGSKA (reference sequence). The CDR3 sequence is 15 residues long. Trimming took 3 bases from V and 6 from J; bases not matched to a gene: 13. The CDR3 nucleotides are TGCAGTGCTAGGGGGATCGGGACTAGAAGAAGCGAGCAGTACTTC. Protein sequence: CSARGIGTRRSEQYF.

This clonotype has at least ten counts. The CDR3 bases are TGTGCCAGCAGCCTACTCGGGGCGCCCTACGAGCAGTACTTC. It encodes CASSLLGAPYEQYF. The chain has TRBV7-9 and TRBJ2-7; D could derive from TRBD1 or TRBD2 (5 bases each). The CDR3 sequence is 14 residues long. The V gene lost 5 bases and the J gene lost 2 bases, with 13 bases spanning the gap. Germline CDR1 is SEHNR and CDR2 is FQNEAQ (reference sequence).

This rearrangement joins TRBV20-1 to TRBJ1-5; D call uncertain. This CDR3 has 13 residues. The V end was cut by 5 bases, the J end by 8 bases, with 16 bases between. The germline V gene encodes CDR1 DFQATT and CDR2 SNEGSKA (reference sequence). Written as DNA, the CDR3 is TGCAGTGCTCGGAGAATCGAAGAAAAGCCCCAGCATTTT. It codes for CSARRIEEKPQHF.

A remark on this clonotype: A much more abundant neighbour one base away suggests this may be a read error. The chain has TRBV20-1 and TRBJ1-3, with D perhaps matching TRBD1 (5 bases). In germline, CDR1 is DFQATT, CDR2 SNEGSKA (reference sequence). CDR3 length equals 12 residues. CDR3 in DNA: TGCGGTGCTAGAGACGACCGACGGCGGGGGAACTTT. It is translated as CGARDDRRRGNF.